This T cell receptor beta chain was sequenced during a study of cytomegalovirus exposure and HLA in healthy donors. Overall study results and limits: Researchers reported in a later analysis that a missense DCLRE1C variant was tied to TCR beta V- and J-gene trimming. Highest at DRB1 and lowest at HLA-C, TCR association rates differed among HLA loci in a later analysis.

As for this clone: Its specificity is unknown.

V lost 0 bases and J 4 bases, leaving 9 bases between the germline ends. Germline V lookup: CDR1 SGHDN, CDR2 FVKESK. This CDR3 is 14 amino acids long. Primers for the PCR totalled 60 Vbeta and 13 Jbeta. How the authors handled the data: Approximately 78 million unique TCR beta chains, around 11 million of them shared, were counted by a later analysis. TCRdb keeps only in-frame clones here, not all; method: immunoSEQ multiplex PCR. V and J calls plus clone size are reproduced from that table; the DNA served to infer D and trimming. The sample lists over 110,000 clones; 60% to 85% were seen once. The chain couples TRBV14 to TRBJ1-2; D is ambiguous. The TCR comes from a male donor in good health and CMV-seropositive. The sample taken for sequencing was PBMCs. The CDR3 sequence: CASSQDRPGYGYTF. The CDR3 DNA reads as TGTGCCAGCAGCCAAGATCGGCCGGGCTATGGCTACACCTTC.